A single sample is the source of the 3 T cell receptor beta chains below, sequenced in a study of T cells in Graves' hyperthyroidism and ophthalmopathy. RNA transcripts provided the source from which TCR beta CDR3 regions were amplified. The HTBI primer set was used in a first-round RT-PCR of the TCR CDR3. Via MiXCR, TCRdb re-called the multiplex PCR reads, giving one row per CDR3 protein. The table has about 58,000 distinct CDR3 sequences, less than 50% seen once. Material: blood. The receptors here all came from a woman in her twenties or thirties with Graves' ophthalmopathy.

A word on this clonotype: Germline is not matched at one junction end, which may reflect a read error. The chain links TRBV7-9 to TRBJ2-7, with D tentatively TRBD1 or TRBD2 (7 bases each). The CDR3 has 14 amino acids. In germline, CDR1 is SEHNR, CDR2 FQNEAQ (reference sequence). CDR3 amino acids: CASSPGGGVYEQCF. The CDR3 DNA reads TGTGCCAGCAGCCCAGGGGGAGGGGTCTACGAGCAGTGCTTC.

Sample share makes this clonotype medium-sized. The chain has TRBV10-1 and TRBJ2-7; D gene ambiguous. V was shortened by 0 bases and J by 8 bases, with 11 bases between the two germline ends. The germline V gene has CDR1 WNHNN and CDR2 SYGVQD (reference sequence). There are 13 residues in the CDR3. The CDR3 sequence: CASSESTATQQYF. For the CDR3, the DNA is TGCGCCAGCAGTGAGTCGACGGCCACCCAGCAGTACTTC.

The rearrangement uses TRBV7-3 and TRBJ2-1; possibly TRBD1 or TRBD2 for D (5 bases each). The CDR3 runs to 14 residues. Deletions cut 5 bases from V and 10 bases from J, with 18 bases between. CDR1 is SGHTA and CDR2 is FQGTGA in the germline V gene. CDR3 loop: CASSASGSGGEQFF. As DNA, the CDR3 is TGTGCCAGCAGCGCTTCAGGGTCGGGCGGGGAGCAGTTCTTC. The variable domain in full, completed from reference TRBV7-3 and TRBJ2-1, reads GAGVSQTPSNKVTEKGKYVELRCDPISGHTALYWYRQSLGQGPEFLIYFQGTGAADDSGLPNDRFFAVRPEGSVSTLKIQRTERGDSAVYLCASSASGSGGEQFFGPGTRLTVL.